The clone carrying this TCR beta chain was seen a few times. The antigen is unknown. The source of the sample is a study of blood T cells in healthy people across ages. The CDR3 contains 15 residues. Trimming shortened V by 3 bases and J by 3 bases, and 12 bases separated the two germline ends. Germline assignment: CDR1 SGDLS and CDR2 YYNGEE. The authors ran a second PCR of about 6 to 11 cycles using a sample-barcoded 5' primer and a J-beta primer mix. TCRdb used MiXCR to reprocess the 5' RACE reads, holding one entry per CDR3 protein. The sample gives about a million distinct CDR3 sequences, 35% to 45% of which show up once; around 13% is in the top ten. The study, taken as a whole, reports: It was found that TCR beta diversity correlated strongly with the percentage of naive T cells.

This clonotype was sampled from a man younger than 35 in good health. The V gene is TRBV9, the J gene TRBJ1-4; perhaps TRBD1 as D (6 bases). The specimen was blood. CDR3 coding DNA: TGTGCCAGCAGCGAGGGGGGGTTGGCTAATGAAAAACTGTTTTTT. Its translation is CASSEGGLANEKLFF.